The next 16 T cell receptor beta chains were all read from a single sample in a study of blood T cell repertoires in COVID-19. Clones were sequenced by immunoSEQ multiplex PCR, and TCRdb holds only the in-frame ones, with some missing. The sample has some 260,000 clones; just over 90% are singletons. Source material: PBMCs or T cells enriched from blood (not recorded which). All receptors derive from a woman aged 18-35 years who had recovered from COVID-19.

The chain carries TRBV7-8 and TRBJ1-1, with D possibly matching TRBD1 (5 bases). V shed 2 bases and J shed 7 bases, with 8 bases lying between them. The CDR3 consists of 12 residues. The germline V gene encodes CDR1 SGHVS and CDR2 FQNEAQ. Here the CDR3 reads CASSLRGGEAFF. The CDR3, as DNA: TGTGCCAGCAGCTTAAGGGGTGGTGAAGCTTTCTTT.

V is TRBV11-2 and J is TRBJ2-7, with D possibly matching TRBD2 (5 bases). The CDR3 is made up of 15 amino acids. The V and J ends lost 0 bases and 1 base respectively, with 10 bases between them. Germline values: CDR1 SGHAT, CDR2 FQNNGV. As DNA, the CDR3 is TGTGCCAGCAGCTTAGAGATAGCGCAATCCTACGAGCAGTACTTC. This gives the protein CASSLEIAQSYEQYF. The variable domain in full, with the rest retrieved from reference TRBV11-2 and TRBJ2-7, is EAGVAQSPRYKIIEKRQSVAFWCNPISGHATLYWYQQILGQGPKLLIQFQNNGVVDDSQLPKDRFSAERLKGVDSTLKIQPAKLEDSAVYLCASSLEIAQSYEQYFGPGTRLTVT.

This rearrangement joins TRBV9 to TRBJ1-3, with TRBD1 matching over 9 bases. J gave up 0 bases and V 4 bases, and 8 bases lay outside the gene matches. This CDR3 contains 17 residues. The V gene's germline CDR1 is SGDLS and CDR2 YYNGEE. The CDR3: CASSYTGTGNSGNTIYF. For the CDR3, the DNA is TGTGCCAGCAGCTATACCGGGACAGGGAACTCTGGAAACACCATATATTTT.

This chain uses TRBV7-9 with TRBJ2-3, with TRBD2 matching over 7 bases. The junction had 1 base not matched to a gene; V was cut back by 1 base and J by 0 bases. Germline lookup yields CDR1 SEHNR and CDR2 FQNEAQ (reference sequence). This CDR3 has 15 amino acids. The CDR3 protein is CASSLEGLSTDTQYF. The CDR3 DNA follows: TGTGCCAGCAGCTTAGAGGGACTAAGCACAGATACGCAGTATTTT.

This chain links TRBV18 with TRBJ1-2, with D uncertain. The CDR3 extends over 14 amino acids. Germline V gene sequence: CDR1 KGHSH, CDR2 LQKENI. Trimming removed 3 bases at V and 1 base at J, with 9 bases between. CDR3: CASSPRESNYGYTF. DNA for the CDR3: TGTGCCAGCTCACCCCGGGAGAGTAACTATGGCTACACCTTC.

V is TRBV11-1 and J is TRBJ2-1; 7 nucleotides match TRBD2. The germline CDR1 and CDR2 sequences are SGHAT and FQDESV (reference sequence). With 1 base clipped from V and 8 bases from J, the junction kept 11 bases outside the gene matches. The length of the CDR3 is 16 residues. CDR3 nucleotide sequence: TGTGCCAGCAGCTTAGAACAAGCGGGGCGGGGCGATGAGCAGTTCTTC. It encodes CASSLEQAGRGDEQFF.

J is TRBJ1-2 and V is TRBV29-1, with TRBD1 matching over 8 bases. Germline V gives CDR1 SQVTM, CDR2 ANQGSEA. This CDR3 has 12 amino acids. V was clipped by 3 bases and J by 6 bases; unmatched bases: 3. The CDR3 reads CSVEDRDDGYTF. The CDR3 DNA reads as TGCAGCGTTGAGGACAGGGATGATGGCTACACCTTC.

The gene calls are TRBV11-2 and TRBJ1-1, with D tentatively TRBD1 (5 bases). The V gene lost 7 bases and the J gene lost 0 bases, with 21 bases spanning the gap. This CDR3 has 17 residues. CDR1 SGHAT and CDR2 FQNNGV come from the germline V gene. As DNA, the CDR3 is TGTGCCAGCACCAAAACCGCAATGGGGGGGATGAACACTGAAGCTTTCTTT. It yields the protein CASTKTAMGGMNTEAFF.

V and J are TRBV2 and TRBJ1-3, with 7 bases aligning to TRBD1. CDR3 length: 14 amino acids. V gave up 7 bases and J gave up 2 bases; unmatched junction bases: 5. Germline-derived CDR1 and CDR2 are SNHLY and FYNNEI. CDR3 coding DNA: TGTGCCAGCACCATACAGGGGCCTGGAAACACCATATATTTT. It is translated as CASTIQGPGNTIYF.

Note on this clone: One end of the junction fails to match germline, which may point to a read error. The V and J genes are TRBV29-1 and TRBJ1-2; a possible D gene is TRBD1 (5 bases). The germline V gene has CDR1 SQVTM and CDR2 ANQGSEA. This CDR3 is 11 amino acids long. The CDR3 DNA sequence: TGCAGCGTTCTACCGACAGATACCAGTCTCTTC. Translating it yields CSVLPTDTSLF.

This sequence joins TRBV7-6 and TRBJ1-2; TRBD1 aligns across 10 bases. Germline V gives CDR1 SGHVS, CDR2 FNYEAQ. Losses at the gene ends were 5 bases for V and 8 bases for J; bases not matched to a gene: 11. The CDR3 has 15 amino acids. Written as DNA, the CDR3 is TGTGCCAGCAGCCGACGGACAGGGGGGATGGAGGGCTACACCTTC. Amino acid sequence: CASSRRTGGMEGYTF.

The V call is TRBV27, the J call TRBJ2-3; D unclear. This CDR3 comprises 13 residues. Germline V CDR1 and CDR2: MNHEY, SMNVEV (reference sequence). Trimming pared 3 bases from V and 2 bases from J, leaving 6 bases between. The CDR3 is CASSFLNTDTQYF. CDR3 DNA sequence: TGTGCCAGCAGTTTCCTAAACACAGATACGCAGTATTTT.

CDR3 sequence reads: CASSPGPGGETQYF. CDR3 DNA sequence: TGTGCCAGCAGCCCGGGTCCAGGAGGAGAGACCCAGTACTTC. This chain joins TRBV5-5 and TRBJ2-5, with a possible D match to TRBD2 (5 bases). The V and J ends lost 4 bases and 4 bases respectively, with 14 bases between them. Germline V lookup: CDR1 SGHKS, CDR2 YYEKEE (reference sequence). CDR3 size: 14 residues.

The chain combines TRBV7-3 with TRBJ2-1; 10 positions match TRBD2. V dropped 5 bases and J dropped 5; count of bases not matched to a gene: 9. This CDR3 contains 16 residues. Germline assignment: CDR1 SGHTA and CDR2 FQGTGA. The CDR3 DNA follows: TGTGCCAGCAGCCCCTCCCCTAGCGGGGGTGACAATGAGCAGTTCTTC. Translated, it gives CASSPSPSGGDNEQFF.

V and J are TRBV5-4 and TRBJ1-2, with D hard to call. Trimming cost V 4 bases and J 8 bases, with 15 bases left between them. CDR1 is SGHNT, CDR2 YYREEE, per germline (reference sequence). The CDR3 covers 13 residues. The CDR3 loop is CASSKTRERGYTF. In nucleotides, the CDR3 is TGTGCCAGCAGCAAAACCCGGGAACGGGGCTACACCTTC.

On this clone itself: The junction does not match germline at one end; this may be a read error. The rearrangement links TRBV11-3 to TRBJ1-1, with 7 bases fitting TRBD1. Germline V gives CDR1 SGHNT, CDR2 YENEEA. The CDR3 covers 14 residues. CDR3 region: CASSLYGRGQGSIF. Written as DNA, the CDR3 is TGTGCCAGCAGCTTATATGGTAGGGGGCAGGGGTCGATCTTT.